This T cell receptor (beta chain) was identified during a study of blood T cell repertoires in COVID-19. Overall study: COVID-19 samples collected from the United States, Italy and Spain covered acute and convalescent phases. PBMCs, B-cell-depleted T cells, or T cells provided the cDNA or gDNA that made up the material.

In the original analysis: Nucleated cell counts were estimated from reference gene primer amplification. TCRdb's table, derived via immunoSEQ multiplex PCR, lists solely in-frame clones and lacks some. The V and J calls and clone size were taken over from that table, and D and trimming were inferred from the DNA. The sample lists more than 95,000 clones, roughly 87% occurring once. The germline V gene has CDR1 SGHRS and CDR2 YFSETQ. The length of the CDR3 is 16 residues. The V gene end was trimmed by 0 bases and the J gene end by 1 base; junction bases not matched to a gene: 3. The receptor's source is a human donor in a cohort sampled during active COVID-19. The rearrangement links TRBV5-1 to TRBJ2-3, with 9 nucleotides matching TRBD2. What was sequenced was peripheral blood. CDR3 sequence (DNA): TGCGCCAGCAGCTTGGCGGCTAGCGGGGGCACAGATACGCAGTATTTT. It codes for CASSLAASGGTDTQYF.